The next 23 T cell receptor beta chains were all read from a single sample in a study of CD8+ T cells in alopecia areata. Sequencing templates came from extracted RNA that was reverse transcribed into cDNA. Clones were sequenced by immunoSEQ multiplex PCR, and TCRdb holds only the in-frame ones, with some missing. The sample contains about 220,000 clones, more than 45% of which appear only once. Treatment of the sample: oral pan-JAK inhibitor, 5-10 mg twice daily. Sequenced here: CD4+ T cells sorted from blood, sampled at week 4, from a patient treated with tofacitinib. The origin of the receptors is a human donor with alopecia areata.

The gene calls are TRBV10-3 and TRBJ2-5; weak D call: TRBD1 (6 bases). V dropped 0 bases and J dropped 4 bases, with 18 bases sitting between them. Germline assignment: CDR1 ENHRY and CDR2 SYGVKD. The CDR3 extends over 17 amino acids. CDR3 sequence: CAISESPAGAVGETQYF. For the CDR3, the DNA is TGTGCCATCAGTGAGTCCCCAGCAGGGGCGGTGGGAGAGACCCAGTACTTC.

V and J are TRBV9 and TRBJ2-5; possibly TRBD2 for D (6 bases). This CDR3 region has 14 residues. Between the trimmed V and J ends, which lost 4 bases and 5 bases, there was a span of 15 bases. Germline V gene data show CDR1 as SGDLS and CDR2 as YYNGEE. CDR3 region: CASSSSSRGETQYF. The CDR3 coding sequence is TGTGCCAGCAGCTCTAGTAGCCGGGGGGAGACCCAGTACTTC.

This clone has a handful of counts. The chain links TRBV14 to TRBJ2-7, with 7 bases matching TRBD1. V gave up 4 bases and J gave up 3 bases; unmatched junction bases: 6. Germline V lookup: CDR1 SGHDN, CDR2 FVKESK. The length of the CDR3 is 14 residues. The chain's CDR3 is CASSRFSGGYEQYF. The CDR3 DNA sequence: TGTGCCAGCAGCCGTTTCTCAGGGGGCTACGAGCAGTACTTC.

The gene calls are TRBV19 and TRBJ2-1; D perhaps matches TRBD1 (6 bases). The CDR3 is 14 amino acids. Germline CDR1 reads LNHDA; CDR2 reads SQIVND (reference sequence). V shed 4 bases and J shed 8 bases, with 15 bases lying between them. The chain's CDR3 is CASSTQGLYDEQFF. Here the CDR3 DNA reads TGTGCCAGTAGTACCCAGGGGCTATACGATGAGCAGTTCTTC.

The chain is built from TRBV29-1 and TRBJ2-7; unclear D gene. The V gene lost 3 bases and the J gene lost 6 bases, with 9 bases spanning the gap. Germline assignment: CDR1 SQVTM and CDR2 ANQGSEA. This CDR3 spans 11 amino acids. The CDR3 loop reads CSVDAVGEQYF. CDR3 nucleotides: TGCAGCGTTGACGCGGTTGGCGAGCAGTACTTC.

Concerning this clone: The same CDR3 arises from other DNA sequences in this sample as well. This chain connects TRBV29-1 to TRBJ1-1; D unresolved. Germline values: CDR1 SQVTM, CDR2 ANQGSEA. The CDR3 loop spans 13 amino acids. The V gene lost 5 bases and the J gene lost 1 base, with 11 bases spanning the gap. The CDR3 nucleotides read TGCAGCGTTCGACGCGACAAGAACACTGAAGCTTTCTTT. Protein sequence: CSVRRDKNTEAFF.

This chain joins TRBV4-1 and TRBJ1-2, with 8 bases that match TRBD1. The V gene's germline CDR1 is MGHRA and CDR2 YSYEKL. The CDR3 length is 15 residues. Trimming removed 1 base from V and 2 bases from J; junction bases left unmatched: 3. The CDR3 region has the DNA TGCGCCAGCAGCCAAGCAGGGGGCAGGAACTATGGCTACACCTTC. Amino acids: CASSQAGGRNYGYTF.

J is TRBJ2-5 and V is TRBV15; D is perhaps TRBD1 (6 bases). Trimming stripped 5 bases from V and 4 bases from J, with 11 bases between. Germline V CDR1 and CDR2: LNHNV, YYDKDF (reference sequence). The CDR3 extends over 13 amino acids. CDR3 coding DNA: TGTGCCACCAGCTGGGACATTGGAGAGACCCAGTACTTC. As protein: CATSWDIGETQYF.

The sample holds one count of this clone. The gene calls are TRBV6-6 and TRBJ1-2, with D perhaps matching TRBD1 (5 bases). Germline assignment: CDR1 MNHNY and CDR2 SVGAGI (reference sequence). This CDR3 is 13 amino acids long. V lost 6 bases and J lost 2, with 10 bases in between. This CDR3 reads CASRIRGNYGYTF. The CDR3 DNA is TGTGCCAGCAGGATCCGGGGCAACTATGGCTACACCTTC.

This clone was detected a few times. The V and J genes are TRBV11-3 and TRBJ2-3; possible D gene TRBD1, 7 bases. This CDR3 region has 16 residues. Trimming cost V 4 bases and J 0 bases, with 14 bases left between them. Germline V gene sequence: CDR1 SGHNT, CDR2 YENEEA. The CDR3 here is CASSSAGGTSTDTQYF. CDR3 DNA sequence: TGTGCCAGCAGCTCTGCAGGGGGGACTAGCACAGATACGCAGTATTTT.

This chain connects TRBV29-1 to TRBJ1-1, with D maybe TRBD1 (6 bases). Looked up from germline, CDR1 is SQVTM and CDR2 is ANQGSEA. CDR3 length: 15 amino acids. The germline V and J ends were trimmed by 6 bases and 0 bases, with 17 bases remaining between them. CDR3 sequence: CSVRGVGQMNTEAFF. Written as DNA, the CDR3 is TGCAGCGTCCGAGGGGTCGGACAGATGAACACTGAAGCTTTCTTT. The full variable domain, in which reference TRBV29-1 and TRBJ1-1 provide the parts outside the CDR3, is SAVISQKPSRDICQRGTSLTIQCQVDSQVTMMFWYRQQPGQSLTLIATANQGSEATYESGFVIDKFPISRPNLTFSTLTVSNMSPEDSSIYLCSVRGVGQMNTEAFFGQGTRLTVV.

This clone was counted only a few times. The chain carries TRBV25-1 and TRBJ1-1, with D unresolved. CDR3 length equals 13 residues. Trimming removed 3 bases from V and 1 base from J, with 6 bases in between. Germline loops: CDR1 MGHDK, CDR2 SYGVNS. The CDR3 DNA sequence: TGTGCCAGCAGTGACCGGTGGAACACTGAAGCTTTCTTT. This encodes CASSDRWNTEAFF.

The chain combines TRBV5-6 with TRBJ2-7; D is uncertain. V shed 4 bases and J shed 2 bases, with 7 bases lying between them. The CDR3 runs 12 residues. Germline V gives CDR1 SGHDT, CDR2 YYEEEE. This CDR3 is CASSRVPYEQYF. CDR3 nucleotide sequence: TGTGCCAGCAGCCGGGTACCCTACGAGCAGTACTTC.

The V call is TRBV2, the J call TRBJ2-2, with 9 bases fitting TRBD2. With 5 bases clipped from V and 7 bases from J, the junction kept 8 bases outside the gene matches. The CDR3 runs to 15 residues. Germline V gene data show CDR1 as SNHLY and CDR2 as FYNNEI. CDR3 bases: TGTGCCAGCAGTCAATCTAGCGGGGTGATCGGGGAGCTGTTTTTT. Protein product: CASSQSSGVIGELFF. The full variable domain, rest sourced from reference TRBV2 and TRBJ2-2, is EPEVTQTPSHQVTQMGQEVILRCVPISNHLYFYWYRQILGQKVEFLVSFYNNEISEKSEIFDDQFSVERPDGSNFTLKIRSTKLEDSAMYFCASSQSSGVIGELFFGEGSRLTVL.

This clone appeared a single time. The rearrangement joins TRBV9 to TRBJ1-2; unclear D gene. Trimming cost V 2 bases and J 7 bases, with 12 bases left between them. The germline CDR1 and CDR2 sequences are SGDLS and YYNGEE. CDR3 length equals 13 residues. The CDR3, as DNA: TGTGCCAGCAGCGTGCCCGGGATGGGTGGCTACACCTTC. This gives the protein CASSVPGMGGYTF.

The chain combines TRBV4-1 with TRBJ2-7; 13 bases agree with TRBD2. Looked up from germline, CDR1 is MGHRA and CDR2 is YSYEKL. The CDR3 has 20 residues. V dropped 3 bases and J dropped 4; count of bases not matched to a gene: 18. CDR3 amino acids: CASSHSPGLAGAQVRYEQYF. As DNA, the CDR3 is TGCGCCAGCAGCCACAGCCCTGGACTAGCGGGGGCCCAAGTCCGATACGAGCAGTACTTC.

The chain uses TRBV30 and TRBJ2-3; D is undetermined. Germline CDR1 GTSNPN, CDR2 SVGIG (reference sequence). This CDR3 contains 12 residues. Trimming removed 3 bases at V and 2 bases at J, with 6 bases between. CDR3 sequence: CAWSRTTDTQYF. The CDR3 nucleotides read TGTGCCTGGAGCCGGACCACAGATACGCAGTATTTT.

This clone occurred a few times. CDR3 residues: CASSPFSYNEQFF. In nucleotides, the CDR3 is TGTGCCAGCAGTCCGTTTTCCTACAATGAGCAGTTCTTC. The gene calls are TRBV6-5 and TRBJ2-1; D is ambiguous. The CDR3 has 13 residues. Trimming cost V 5 bases and J 1 base, with 6 bases left between them. Germline V gene lookup returns CDR1 MNHEY and CDR2 SVGAGI.

The rearrangement joins TRBV30 to TRBJ1-2, with D perhaps TRBD1 (5 bases). The CDR3 covers 13 residues. Germline CDR1 GTSNPN, CDR2 SVGIG (reference sequence). V shed 3 bases and J shed 8 bases, with 16 bases lying between them. The CDR3 DNA follows: TGTGCCTGGAGCAGACAGACCTCTACGGGCTACACCTTC. Amino acids: CAWSRQTSTGYTF.

The gene calls are TRBV5-1 and TRBJ2-5; 10 bases are a match to TRBD2. After removal of 4 bases from V and 3 bases from J, the junction contained 12 bases not matched to a gene. The CDR3 spans 17 residues. From germline, CDR1 is SGHRS and CDR2 YFSETQ. The CDR3 region is CASSRGASGGLKETQYF. The CDR3 DNA reads TGCGCCAGCAGCCGCGGGGCTAGCGGGGGATTGAAAGAGACCCAGTACTTC.

This clone came up a few times. V is TRBV29-1 and J is TRBJ2-2; 9 bases line up with TRBD1. The CDR3 covers 13 residues. The J segment lost 7 bases and the V segment lost 6 bases, leaving 6 bases of the junction unmatched. CDR1 is SQVTM, CDR2 ANQGSEA, per germline. The CDR3 region is CSVGQGVGGELFF. The CDR3 nucleotides are TGCAGCGTGGGACAGGGCGTGGGCGGGGAGCTGTTTTTT.

This clone has just one count. The chain uses TRBV7-3 and TRBJ2-3; 10 bases agree with TRBD2. The V and J ends lost 8 bases and 9 bases, in that order; junction bases with no gene match: 8. Germline loops: CDR1 SGHTA, CDR2 FQGTGA. The CDR3 has 13 amino acids. In DNA, the CDR3 is TGTGCCAGCGTAAGCGGGGGGGTCAGGACGCAGTATTTT. Translated: CASVSGGVRTQYF.

V is TRBV14 and J is TRBJ2-7; D call uncertain. V lost 4 bases and J 5 bases, leaving 15 bases between the germline ends. Per germline, CDR1 SGHDN and CDR2 FVKESK. The CDR3 runs 14 residues. CDR3 DNA sequence: TGTGCCAGCAGCCTTTACGGATGGAGAAACGAGCAGTACTTC. Amino acids: CASSLYGWRNEQYF.